A selection of T cell receptor beta chains follows, all from one sample in a study of T cells after yellow fever vaccination. TCRdb ran MiXCR on the 5' RACE reads and lists one entry per CDR3 protein. The data contain some 240,000 distinct CDR3 sequences, roughly 3% of them singletons. Here the sequenced sample was CD4+ T cells sorted from PBMCs, taken 10 days after the yellow fever booster vaccination. The receptors shown here come from a man younger than 35 who received the YFV17D yellow fever vaccine. Each CDR3 is given with its conserved first and last residue. The order of the fields is V gene, D gene, clone size, J gene, CDR3 protein, CDR3 DNA. A D gene is named only where the DNA matches it firmly. Clone size appears in some rows only: once, few, many, or a class for an expanded clone.

TRBV9	TRBD1	many	TRBJ1-2	CASSATMGQGRIYGYTF	TGTGCCAGCAGCGCGACCATGGGACAGGGAAGAATCTATGGCTACACCTTC
TRBV5-1	TRBD1	many	TRBJ1-1	CASSQGVGPTEAFF	TGCGCCAGCAGCCAGGGGGTCGGGCCCACTGAAGCTTTCTTT
TRBV7-2	TRBD1	many	TRBJ2-4	CASNPTGGDIQYF	TGTGCCAGCAACCCGACAGGGGGAGACATTCAGTACTTC
TRBV12-3/TRBV12-4	-	many	TRBJ2-5	CASRRGQQETQYF	TGTGCCAGCAGACGCGGACAGCAAGAGACCCAGTACTTC
TRBV5-5	-	many	TRBJ1-6	CASTNYNSPLHF	TGTGCCAGCACCAACTATAATTCACCCCTCCACTTT
TRBV6-5	-	many	TRBJ1-3	CASSSAALSGNTIYF	TGTGCCAGCAGCTCCGCGGCATTATCTGGAAACACCATATATTTT
TRBV27	-	few	TRBJ1-1	CASSLSVSGTTNTEAFF	TGTGCCAGCAGTTTGAGTGTAAGCGGGACCACGAACACTGAAGCTTTCTTT
TRBV6-2/TRBV6-3	-	-	TRBJ2-1	CASSYSARNSYNEQFF	TGTGCCAGCAGTTACTCGGCGCGGAACTCCTACAATGAGCAGTTCTTC
TRBV18	-	many	TRBJ2-6	CASSPESSGANVLTF	TGTGCCAGCTCACCAGAGAGCTCTGGGGCCAACGTCCTGACTTTC
TRBV20-1	TRBD2	-	TRBJ2-5	CSARPSGKETQYF	TGCAGTGCTAGACCTAGCGGAAAAGAGACCCAGTACTTC
TRBV7-2	TRBD2	few	TRBJ2-2	CASSLGGTSGGNTGELFF	TGTGCCAGCAGCTTAGGTGGGACTAGCGGGGGAAACACCGGGGAGCTGTTTTTT
TRBV7-2	-	many	TRBJ2-3	CASSLSKVRTDTQYF	TGTGCCAGCAGCTTAAGCAAAGTCCGCACAGATACGCAGTATTTT
TRBV9	-	many	TRBJ2-5	CASSVDGGQETQYF	TGTGCCAGCAGCGTAGACGGCGGCCAAGAGACCCAGTACTTC
TRBV12-3/TRBV12-4	-	many	TRBJ2-6	CASSLWDGANVLTF	TGTGCCAGCAGTTTATGGGACGGGGCCAACGTCCTGACTTTC
TRBV11-2	-	-	TRBJ1-5	CASSFSFPTQHF	TGTGCCAGCAGCTTTAGCTTCCCAACGCAGCATTTT
TRBV25-1	-	many	TRBJ1-5	CASSDGQLYQPQHF	TGTGCCAGCAGTGATGGACAGCTCTATCAGCCCCAGCATTTT
TRBV29-1	TRBD1	many	TRBJ2-7	CSVEDQGTAAYEQYF	TGCAGCGTTGAAGATCAGGGGACAGCGGCCTACGAGCAGTACTTC
TRBV6-6	-	many	TRBJ2-5	CASSYSGQGPLETQYF	TGTGCCAGCAGTTACTCCGGCCAGGGACCGTTGGAGACCCAGTACTTC
TRBV6-6	TRBD1	-	TRBJ2-3	CAITTGPGSDTQYF	TGTGCCATTACGACAGGGCCTGGTTCGGATACGCAGTATTTT
TRBV20-1	-	-	TRBJ2-3	CSALKPGITDTQYF	TGCAGTGCCCTGAAGCCAGGCATCACAGATACGCAGTATTTT
TRBV6-6	-	few	TRBJ2-3	CGTLWSGTDTQYF	TGTGGGACCTTGTGGTCAGGAACAGATACGCAGTATTTT
TRBV5-1	TRBD1	many	TRBJ2-7	CASSFEQGAVIYEQYF	TGCGCCAGCAGCTTCGAACAGGGGGCAGTTATCTACGAGCAGTACTTC
TRBV9	-	few	TRBJ2-7	CASSANQQAVYEQYF	TGTGCCAGCAGCGCGAATCAACAGGCCGTCTACGAGCAGTACTTC
TRBV5-1	-	many	TRBJ2-5	CASSPEAGHVGETQYF	TGCGCCAGCAGCCCGGAAGCGGGCCATGTGGGGGAGACCCAGTACTTC
TRBV15	TRBD1	many	TRBJ2-1	CATSRDYTGTGDNEQFF	TGTGCCACCAGCAGAGATTATACAGGGACAGGGGACAATGAGCAGTTCTTC
TRBV19	TRBD1	few	TRBJ2-6	CASSFRQGGANVLTF	TGTGCCAGTAGTTTCCGACAGGGAGGGGCCAACGTCCTGACTTTC
TRBV29-1	-	-	TRBJ1-2	CSVLDRLVNYGYTF	TGCAGCGTTTTAGACAGGCTTGTTAACTATGGCTACACCTTC
TRBV7-6	TRBD1	many	TRBJ2-7	CASSPWTGIYEQYF	TGTGCCAGCAGCCCCTGGACAGGGATCTACGAGCAGTACTTC
TRBV6-1	-	many	TRBJ1-1	CASSVKGRTEAFF	TGTGCCAGCAGTGTTAAGGGGCGAACTGAAGCTTTCTTT
TRBV11-2	-	-	TRBJ2-4	CASSPWTQLAKNIQYF	TGTGCCAGCAGCCCCTGGACACAACTAGCCAAAAACATTCAGTACTTC
TRBV6-5	-	many	TRBJ1-2	CASTRRADGYTF	TGTGCCAGCACCCGAAGGGCGGATGGCTACACCTTC
TRBV20-1	-	many	TRBJ2-3	CSARGDLSGETSTDTQYF	TGCAGTGCTAGAGGAGACCTTAGTGGCGAGACTAGCACAGATACGCAGTATTTT
TRBV5-1	TRBD1	many	TRBJ1-6	CASSLTQPGTGGGSLHF	TGCGCCAGCAGCTTGACCCAACCCGGGACAGGAGGAGGATCCCTCCACTTT
TRBV3-1	TRBD1	few	TRBJ1-2	CASSRSRRQGANRYTF	TGTGCCAGCAGCCGGTCCCGGAGACAGGGAGCCAATCGCTACACCTTC
TRBV7-2	TRBD1	once	TRBJ2-2	CASSLDRGQSGELFF	TGTGCCAGCAGCCTGGACAGGGGGCAGTCCGGGGAGCTGTTTTTT
TRBV6-6	-	few	TRBJ1-2	CASNGRTIGSTF	TGTGCCAGCAATGGACGTACAATTGGGAGCACCTTC
TRBV29-1	TRBD2	many	TRBJ2-3	CSVGLAGAFTDTQYF	TGCAGCGTTGGCCTAGCGGGGGCCTTCACAGATACGCAGTATTTT
TRBV19	-	-	TRBJ2-5	CASSIDLVETQYF	TGTGCCAGTAGTATAGATTTGGTGGAGACCCAGTACTTC
TRBV18	-	few	TRBJ2-3	CASSRGTSSTDTQYF	TGTGCCAGCTCAAGGGGGACCTCTAGCACAGATACGCAGTATTTT
TRBV7-9	TRBD1	-	TRBJ1-1	CASSRTGGDLLAFF	TGTGCCAGCAGCCGGACAGGGGGCGACCTATTGGCTTTCTTT
TRBV12-3/TRBV12-4	-	few	TRBJ2-5	CASSGGYLTETQYF	TGTGCCAGCAGCGGGGGTTATCTCACAGAGACCCAGTACTTC
TRBV9	-	many	TRBJ1-1	CASSRRGNTEAFF	TGTGCCAGCAGCAGGCGGGGGAACACTGAAGCTTTCTTT
TRBV23-1	TRBD1	-	TRBJ2-2	CASSQEGAEDTGELFF	TGCGCCAGCAGTCAAGAGGGGGCCGAGGACACCGGGGAGCTGTTTTTT
TRBV4-3	TRBD1	many	TRBJ2-4	CASSLISGGPLAKNIQYF	TGCGCCAGCAGCCTAATTTCAGGGGGACCTTTAGCCAAAAACATTCAGTACTTC
TRBV29-1	-	few	TRBJ2-1	CSAGNFDEQFF	TGCAGCGCCGGGAACTTCGATGAGCAGTTCTTC
TRBV4-3	-	-	TRBJ1-5	CASSPVGGQPQHF	TGCGCCAGCAGCCCAGTTGGGGGTCAGCCCCAGCATTTT
TRBV29-1	TRBD2	few	TRBJ2-3	CSEPPKAGNTDTQYF	TGCAGCGAACCTCCAAAAGCGGGGAACACAGATACGCAGTATTTT
TRBV5-1	-	few	TRBJ1-6	CASSLGPRRYSPLHF	TGCGCCAGCAGCTTGGGTCCTAGACGGTATTCACCCCTCCACTTT
TRBV29-1	TRBD1	-	TRBJ2-2	CSVGDRGSGGELFF	TGCAGCGTTGGGGACAGGGGTTCAGGCGGGGAGCTGTTTTTT
TRBV5-1	TRBD2	many	TRBJ2-1	CASSRLAGVAYNEQFF	TGCGCCAGCAGCCGACTAGCGGGGGTCGCTTACAATGAGCAGTTCTTC
TRBV7-9	-	few	TRBJ2-3	CASRRDTRDTQYF	TGTGCCAGCAGAAGGGACACAAGAGATACGCAGTATTTT